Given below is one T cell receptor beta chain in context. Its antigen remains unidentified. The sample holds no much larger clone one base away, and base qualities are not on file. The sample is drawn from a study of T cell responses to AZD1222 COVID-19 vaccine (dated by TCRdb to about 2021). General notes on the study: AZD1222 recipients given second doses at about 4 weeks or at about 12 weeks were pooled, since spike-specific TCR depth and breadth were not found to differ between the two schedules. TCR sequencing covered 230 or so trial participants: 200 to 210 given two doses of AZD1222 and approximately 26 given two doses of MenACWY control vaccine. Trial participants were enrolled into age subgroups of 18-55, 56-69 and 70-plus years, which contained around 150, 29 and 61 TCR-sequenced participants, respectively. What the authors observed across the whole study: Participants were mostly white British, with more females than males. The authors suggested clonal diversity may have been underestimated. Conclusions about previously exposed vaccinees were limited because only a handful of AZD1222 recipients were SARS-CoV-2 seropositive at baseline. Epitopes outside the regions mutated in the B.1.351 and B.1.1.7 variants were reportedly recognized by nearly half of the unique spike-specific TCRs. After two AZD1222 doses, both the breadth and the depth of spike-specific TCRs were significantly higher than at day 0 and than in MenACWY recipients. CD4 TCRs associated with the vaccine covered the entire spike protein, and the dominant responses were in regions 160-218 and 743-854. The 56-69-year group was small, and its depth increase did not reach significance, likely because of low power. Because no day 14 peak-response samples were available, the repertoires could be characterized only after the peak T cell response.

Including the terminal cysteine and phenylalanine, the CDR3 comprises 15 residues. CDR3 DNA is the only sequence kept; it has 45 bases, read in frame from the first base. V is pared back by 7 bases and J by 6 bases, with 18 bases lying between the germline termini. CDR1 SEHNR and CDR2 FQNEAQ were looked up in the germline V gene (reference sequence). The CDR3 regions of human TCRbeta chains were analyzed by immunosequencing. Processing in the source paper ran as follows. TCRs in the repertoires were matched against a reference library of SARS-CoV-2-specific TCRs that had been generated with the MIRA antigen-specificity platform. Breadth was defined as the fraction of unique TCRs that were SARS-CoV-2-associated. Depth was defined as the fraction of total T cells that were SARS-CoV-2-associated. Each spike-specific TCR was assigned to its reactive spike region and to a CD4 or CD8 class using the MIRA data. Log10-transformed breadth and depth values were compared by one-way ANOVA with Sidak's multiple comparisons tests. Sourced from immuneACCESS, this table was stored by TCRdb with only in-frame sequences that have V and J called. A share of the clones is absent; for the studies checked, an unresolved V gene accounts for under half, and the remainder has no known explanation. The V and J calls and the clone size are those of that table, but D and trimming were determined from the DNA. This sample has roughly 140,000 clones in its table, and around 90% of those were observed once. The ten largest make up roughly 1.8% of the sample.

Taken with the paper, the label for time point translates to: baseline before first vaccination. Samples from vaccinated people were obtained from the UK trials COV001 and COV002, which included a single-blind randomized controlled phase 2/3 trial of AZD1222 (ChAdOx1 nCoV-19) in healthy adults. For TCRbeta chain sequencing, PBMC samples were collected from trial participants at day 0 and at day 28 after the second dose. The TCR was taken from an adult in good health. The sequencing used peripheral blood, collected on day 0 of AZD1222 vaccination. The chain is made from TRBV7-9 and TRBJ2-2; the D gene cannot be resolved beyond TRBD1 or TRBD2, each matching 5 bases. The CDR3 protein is CASKGTIYQAGELFF. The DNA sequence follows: TGTGCCAGCAAGGGGACCATATATCAGGCCGGGGAGCTGTTTTTT.